The clone carrying this TCR beta chain occurred a few times. RNA transcripts provided the template for amplifying TCR beta CDR3 regions. HTBI-primed first-round RT-PCR preceded second-round multiplex PCR. TCRdb fed the multiplex PCR reads into MiXCR, producing one record per CDR3 protein. This sample has about 160,000 distinct CDR3 sequences, with less than 45% found just once. This sample is drawn from a study of Graves' ophthalmopathy and Graves' hyperthyroidism. CDR1 is SGHTA, CDR2 FQGNSA, per germline. With 3 bases removed from V and 4 bases from J, the gap between germline ends came to 15 bases. The CDR3 totals 15 residues. For donors with ophthalmopathy, the disease showed moderate-to-severe activity, reached CAS ≥3 and NOSPECS ≥4, and had lasted under 3 months.

The sequencing input was peripheral blood. The J gene is TRBJ1-2, the V gene TRBV7-2; D may be TRBD1 (6 bases). The sequence was collected from a woman in her forties with Graves' ophthalmopathy. The CDR3 coding sequence is TGTGCCAGCAGCTTGGGACACAAGGTTGGCTATGGCTACACCTTC. Translating it yields CASSLGHKVGYGYTF. The full variable domain, its missing parts supplied by reference TRBV7-2 and TRBJ1-2, is GAGVSQSPSNKVTEKGKDVELRCDPISGHTALYWYRQSLGQGLEFLIYFQGNSAPDKSGLPSDRFSAERTGGSVSTLTIQRTQQEDSAVYLCASSLGHKVGYGYTFGSGTRLTVV.